This is a list of T cell receptor beta chains from one sample in a study of graft-versus-host responses after intestinal transplantation. TCRdb keeps only in-frame clones here, not all; method: immunoSEQ multiplex PCR. The sample records just under 100,000 clones, approximately 90% being singletons. This material consisted of PBMCs, taken 450 to 480 days after intestinal transplant. Source of these receptors: a human patient who received an intestinal transplant, so some T cells may come from the graft donor. The CDR3 runs from the conserved cysteine through the conserved F or W. D genes are given only for firm matches. Clone size is stated in some rows and not others, as once, few, many or a class when expanded.

d_call	clone_size	j_call	v_call	cdr3_aa	cdr3_nt
NA	NA	TRBJ1-1	TRBV19	CASSISRGFEPSNTEAFF	TGTGCCAGTAGTATAAGTCGGGGCTTTGAGCCGTCGAACACTGAAGCTTTCTTT
TRBD1	NA	TRBJ1-2	TRBV5-1	CASSRDRGTRYTF	TGCGCCAGCAGCCGCGACAGGGGGACCCGCTACACCTTC
NA	NA	TRBJ1-2	TRBV7-2	CASSYTGPIYGYTF	TGTGCCAGCAGCTACACCGGACCTATCTATGGCTACACCTTC
TRBD2	NA	TRBJ2-7	TRBV6-5	CASSYDGLAGLEQYF	TGTGCCAGCAGTTACGATGGTTTAGCGGGGCTCGAGCAGTACTTC
NA	NA	TRBJ2-5	TRBV4-1	CASSQILARGTQYF	TGCGCCAGCAGCCAAATTCTGGCCCGCGGGACCCAGTACTTC
TRBD1	once	TRBJ1-3	TRBV4-1	CASSRGQGPSGNTIYF	TGCGCCAGCAGCCGTGGACAGGGACCCTCTGGAAACACCATATATTTT
NA	once	TRBJ1-3	TRBV7-9	CASSFQGRGGNTIYF	TGTGCCAGCAGCTTCCAGGGTCGGGGAGGAAACACCATATATTTT
NA	NA	TRBJ1-6	TRBV18	CASSPSPENSPLHF	TGTGCCAGCTCACCATCCCCGGAGAATTCACCCCTCCACTTT
NA	NA	TRBJ1-5	TRBV19	CASSPTDSLNQPQHF	TGTGCCAGTAGTCCGACTGACAGCTTAAATCAGCCCCAGCATTTT
TRBD1	NA	TRBJ1-2	TRBV6-1	CASIFGTASDYGYTF	TGTGCCAGCATCTTCGGGACAGCAAGCGACTATGGCTACACCTTC
TRBD1	NA	TRBJ2-7	TRBV6-6	CASFRGPTYEQYF	TGTGCCAGCTTCAGGGGGCCCACCTACGAGCAGTACTTC
NA	NA	TRBJ1-6	TRBV6-5	CASSPSGRISSPLHF	TGTGCCAGCAGCCCCAGCGGCCGAATTTCCTCACCCCTCCACTTT
TRBD1	NA	TRBJ1-3	TRBV2	CASRDRGYPSTGNTIYF	TGTGCCAGTCGGGACAGGGGCTACCCCTCCACAGGAAACACCATATATTTT
NA	NA	TRBJ2-7	TRBV6-5	CASNRNGPAREQYF	TGTGCCAGCAATAGAAACGGACCAGCCCGCGAGCAGTACTTC
TRBD1	NA	TRBJ1-2	TRBV7-8	CASSLGGGTDDLWRYGYTF	TGTGCCAGCAGCTTAGGGGGTGGGACAGACGACCTATGGCGCTATGGCTACACCTTC
NA	NA	TRBJ2-1	TRBV5-5	CASSLTDGTYNEQFF	TGTGCCAGCAGCCTTACGGACGGTACCTACAATGAGCAGTTCTTC
TRBD1	NA	TRBJ1-1	TRBV19	CASSSRTGAHRSNTEAFF	TGTGCCAGTAGTTCCAGGACAGGGGCACATCGGAGTAACACTGAAGCTTTCTTT
TRBD2	NA	TRBJ2-3	TRBV18	CASSPTSGGTDTQYF	TGTGCCAGCTCACCCACTAGCGGGGGCACAGATACGCAGTATTTT
NA	few	TRBJ1-2	TRBV5-6	CASSLGRDGTNYGYTF	TGTGCCAGCAGCTTGGGGCGGGACGGAACTAACTATGGCTACACCTTC
NA	NA	TRBJ2-5	TRBV12-5	CASGLGLERQETQYF	TGTGCTAGTGGTTTGGGACTAGAAAGACAAGAGACCCAGTACTTC
NA	NA	TRBJ2-2	TRBV14	CASSQVGGYGDTGELFF	TGTGCCAGCAGCCAAGTTGGGGGTTATGGGGACACCGGGGAGCTGTTTTTT
TRBD1	NA	TRBJ2-7	TRBV7-9	CASSPYRGVGYEQYF	TGTGCCAGCAGCCCCTACAGGGGGGTAGGTTACGAGCAGTACTTC
NA	NA	TRBJ2-5	TRBV2	CASSAQWGETQYF	TGTGCCAGCAGTGCTCAGTGGGGGGAGACCCAGTACTTC
NA	NA	TRBJ2-7	TRBV6-5	CASSYSNSAYEQYF	TGTGCCAGCAGTTACTCGAACAGCGCCTACGAGCAGTACTTC
TRBD1	NA	TRBJ1-4	TRBV5-1	CASSTAGQALGELFF	TGCGCCAGCAGTACCGCGGGACAGGCCCTTGGGGAACTGTTTTTT
NA	few	TRBJ2-7	TRBV5-1	CASSLGGTGTPYEQYF	TGCGCCAGCAGCTTGGGGGGGACGGGAACGCCCTACGAGCAGTACTTC
NA	NA	TRBJ1-6	TRBV27	CASRSDRRYSPLHF	TGTGCCAGCAGATCCGACAGGCGGTATTCACCCCTCCACTTT
NA	once	TRBJ1-5	TRBV5-8	CASSFATGIRNQPQHF	TGTGCCAGCAGCTTCGCCACAGGTATTCGCAATCAGCCCCAGCATTTT
TRBD2	NA	TRBJ2-5	TRBV7-6	CASSLLWLGAGQETQYF	TGTGCCAGCAGCTTACTGTGGTTGGGAGCGGGGCAAGAGACCCAGTACTTC
TRBD2	NA	TRBJ2-7	TRBV15	CATSRSQGTSGYEQYF	TGTGCCACCAGCAGATCGCAGGGGACTAGCGGGTACGAGCAGTACTTC
TRBD2	NA	TRBJ2-3	TRBV7-6	CASSLSGGSTDTQYF	TGTGCCAGCAGTTTAAGCGGGGGAAGCACAGATACGCAGTATTTT
NA	NA	TRBJ2-3	TRBV5-1	CASSSAVSTDTQYF	TGCGCCAGCAGCTCTGCAGTTAGCACAGATACGCAGTATTTT
TRBD2	NA	TRBJ2-5	TRBV5-1	CASSLAGTSIGETQYF	TGCGCCAGCAGCTTGGCCGGGACTAGCATCGGGGAGACCCAGTACTTC
NA	NA	TRBJ1-2	TRBV5-1	CASSLGWGYTF	TGCGCCAGCAGCTTGGGTTGGGGCTACACCTTC
TRBD1	NA	TRBJ2-1	TRBV19	CASSITGVSYNEQFF	TGTGCCAGTAGTATCACAGGGGTCTCCTACAATGAGCAGTTCTTC
NA	NA	TRBJ2-2	TRBV7-9	CASSSSRRNTGELFF	TGTGCCAGTAGCTCGTCCAGGAGGAACACCGGGGAGCTGTTTTTT
NA	NA	TRBJ2-2	TRBV7-6	CASSLGSGDGELFF	TGTGCCAGCAGCTTAGGTTCGGGGGACGGGGAGCTGTTTTTT
NA	NA	TRBJ1-1	TRBV6-5	CATSPPGGIAFF	TGTGCCACCTCGCCCCCGGGGGGGATAGCTTTCTTT
NA	NA	TRBJ1-3	TRBV6-1	CASSLGGAGGNTIYF	TGTGCCAGCAGCCTCGGCGGGGCGGGGGGAAACACCATATATTTT
NA	NA	TRBJ2-2	TRBV14	CASSRGGKWLGTGELFF	TGTGCCAGCAGCCGGGGGGGCAAGTGGTTGGGCACCGGGGAGCTGTTTTTT
NA	NA	TRBJ2-7	TRBV10-3	CAITKDSTYEQYF	TGTGCCATCACCAAAGACAGCACCTACGAGCAGTACTTC
TRBD1	NA	TRBJ2-5	TRBV7-7	CASSSTGVKTQYF	TGTGCTAGCAGCTCGACAGGGGTAAAGACCCAGTACTTC
NA	NA	TRBJ1-1	TRBV7-9	CASSPNLGTEAFF	TGTGCCAGCAGCCCTAATCTTGGGACTGAAGCTTTCTTT
NA	few	TRBJ1-2	TRBV10-3	CAISEDGVGYTF	TGTGCCATCAGTGAGGATGGAGTAGGCTACACCTTC
TRBD1	NA	TRBJ1-2	TRBV6-6	CASRPRGQGIRSGYTF	TGTGCCAGCAGGCCCCGAGGACAGGGGATAAGGTCGGGCTACACCTTC
NA	NA	TRBJ2-7	TRBV11-2	CASSLVSLSNYEQYF	TGTGCCAGCAGCTTAGTTTCCCTATCAAACTACGAGCAGTACTTC
NA	NA	TRBJ1-5	TRBV5-8	CASSLGTPGDQPQHF	TGTGCCAGCAGCTTGGGTACCCCAGGGGATCAGCCCCAGCATTTT
TRBD1	NA	TRBJ1-1	TRBV2	CATSRGGVNTEAFF	TGTGCCACCTCCAGGGGGGGAGTGAACACTGAAGCTTTCTTT
TRBD1	NA	TRBJ2-1	TRBV9	CASSSTRQGNNEQFF	TGTGCCAGCAGCTCCACGCGACAGGGTAACAATGAGCAGTTCTTC
NA	NA	TRBJ1-1	TRBV10-3	CAISEPRSLAGQAFF	TGTGCCATCAGTGAGCCGAGAAGCCTGGCCGGGCAAGCTTTCTTT
NA	NA	TRBJ1-1	TRBV7-9	CASSHGPGTVPNTEAFF	TGTGCCAGCAGCCATGGTCCCGGGACGGTCCCCAACACTGAAGCTTTCTTT
TRBD1	NA	TRBJ1-1	TRBV6-1	CAIEENRGPNTEAFF	TGTGCCATCGAAGAGAACAGGGGCCCAAACACTGAAGCTTTCTTT
TRBD1	once	TRBJ1-2	TRBV18	CASSPAGGDGYTF	TGTGCCAGCTCACCCGCAGGGGGCGATGGCTACACCTTC
NA	NA	TRBJ1-4	TRBV6-1	CASNAGTYNEKLFF	TGTGCCAGCAACGCTGGGACGTACAATGAAAAACTGTTTTTT
NA	few	TRBJ2-5	TRBV5-1	CASSLAVEGETQYF	TGCGCCAGCAGCTTGGCCGTGGAGGGGGAGACCCAGTACTTC
NA	NA	TRBJ1-1	TRBV6-6	CASSSGTLTEAFF	TGTGCCAGCAGCTCCGGGACACTCACTGAAGCTTTCTTT
TRBD1	NA	TRBJ2-3	TRBV2	CASSGQGTDTQYF	TGTGCCAGCAGCGGACAGGGGACGGATACGCAGTATTTT
TRBD2	NA	TRBJ2-5	TRBV7-3	CASSPGLAGKETQYF	TGTGCCAGCAGCCCGGGACTAGCGGGGAAAGAGACCCAGTACTTC
TRBD1	NA	TRBJ2-7	TRBV27	CASSFVGTGGPHEQYF	TGTGCCAGCAGTTTTGTTGGGACAGGGGGGCCCCACGAGCAGTACTTC